The clone carrying this TCR beta chain was seen ten or more times. Its antigen is unknown. These data are taken from a study of T cell repertoires in cytomegalovirus infection. Study-level information: Signatures in public TCR beta sequences pointed to both CMV infection and matching HLA type. Study outcomes and limitations: HLA-C-restricted CMV-specific TCR beta clonotypes prevailed in the ex vivo response. Summed frequency of shared TCR beta families picked out CMV carriers who also had the relevant HLA.

Germline V gene sequence: CDR1 SGHTA, CDR2 FQGNSA. The CDR3 has 16 amino acids. Trimming removed 1 base at V and 0 bases at J, with 9 bases between. In TCRdb, the reads were re-called with MiXCR into one record per CDR3 protein. The sample has 250,000 to 300,000 distinct CDR3 sequences; approximately 10% are singletons. The V call is TRBV7-2, the J call TRBJ2-2; a weak D match, TRBD1 (6 bases). The TCR comes from a human donor in good health (CMV status not recorded). Some clones in this sample may be carry-over from other donors' samples. The sequenced sample was PBMCs. The CDR3 is CASSLGQGTNTGELFF. CDR3 nucleotide sequence: TGTGCCAGCAGCTTAGGGCAGGGGACGAACACCGGGGAGCTGTTTTTT. The variable domain in full, with the rest retrieved from reference TRBV7-2 and TRBJ2-2, is GAGVSQSPSNKVTEKGKDVELRCDPISGHTALYWYRQSLGQGLEFLIYFQGNSAPDKSGLPSDRFSAERTGGSVSTLTIQRTQQEDSAVYLCASSLGQGTNTGELFFGEGSRLTVL.